This TCR beta chain was recovered during a study of Graves' ophthalmopathy and Graves' hyperthyroidism. In the study overall: Hyperthyroidism counted as stable given no ophthalmopathy within 18 months of follow-up.

The CDR3 consists of 13 residues. V was pared by 3 bases and J by 6 bases, with 11 bases between. CDR1 is SNHLY, CDR2 FYNNEI, per germline. Investigators amplified TCR beta CDR3 regions from RNA transcripts. First-round RT-PCR relied on HTBI primers, and a second-round multiplex PCR came next. Each CDR3 protein is one row after TCRdb ran MiXCR on the multiplex PCR reads. The data contain 1 million to 1.3 million distinct CDR3 sequences, about 38% of them singletons. Concerning this clonotype itself: Its cognate antigen is unknown.

The study's findings and limits: A majority of expanded thyroid clonotypes exceeding 0.001 frequency were likewise present in blood.

Hyperthyroidism cases were recent diagnoses of under 2 months' duration in people aged 18 to 65. This sequence was found in an adult man with Graves' hyperthyroidism. The chain recombines TRBV2 with TRBJ1-2, with D maybe TRBD1 (5 bases). The sample was peripheral blood or thyroid tissue (not recorded which). CDR3 region: CASSERGPHGYTF. CDR3 in DNA: TGTGCCAGCAGTGAGAGGGGCCCTCATGGCTACACCTTC.